This passage covers 4 T cell receptor beta chains from one sample sequenced in a study of Graves' ophthalmopathy and Graves' hyperthyroidism. Using RNA transcripts, the TCR beta CDR3 regions were amplified. The authors performed first-round RT-PCR with HTBI primers and then a second-round multiplex PCR. TCRdb itself ran the multiplex PCR reads through MiXCR, one entry per CDR3 protein. The repertoire holds 600,000 to 950,000 distinct CDR3 sequences, around 40% seen once, with 44% in the top ten. The sample consisted of peripheral blood. The source is an adult man with Graves' ophthalmopathy.

This clonotype was seen at least ten times. The V and J genes are TRBV25-1 and TRBJ1-2; D ambiguous. The germline V gene has CDR1 MGHDK and CDR2 SYGVNS. The CDR3 spans 16 residues. V was trimmed by 3 bases and J by 7 bases, leaving 21 bases between them. The CDR3 loop is CASSDYSTDREAGYTF. CDR3 sequence (DNA): TGTGCCAGCAGTGACTACTCGACGGATCGCGAGGCTGGCTACACCTTC.

This clonotype occurred a few times. The chain uses TRBV19 and TRBJ2-5, with TRBD1 matching over 9 bases. V shed 6 bases and J 4 bases; nucleotides not matched to a gene: 9. Germline V gene sequence: CDR1 LNHDA, CDR2 SQIVND (reference sequence). The CDR3 consists of 15 residues. CDR3 nucleotides: TGTGCCAGTAGCCGGGACAGGGAACACTCAGAGACCCAGTACTTC. This translates into CASSRDREHSETQYF.

The chain carries TRBV20-1 and TRBJ2-5; 7 positions agree with TRBD2. The germline V gene encodes CDR1 DFQATT and CDR2 SNEGSKA (reference sequence). This CDR3 region has 12 residues. V shed 8 bases, J shed 4 bases, and the junction held 7 bases outside the gene matches. This CDR3 is CSPTSGAETQYF. The CDR3, as DNA: TGCAGTCCTACCAGCGGGGCAGAGACCCAGTACTTC.

The genes are TRBV24-1 and TRBJ1-5; D gene ambiguous. V shed 5 bases and J shed 2 bases, with 15 bases lying between them. The CDR3 spans 16 residues. Germline lookup yields CDR1 KGHDR and CDR2 SFDVKD. Here the CDR3 reads CATSAKGFWGNQPQHF. As DNA, the CDR3 is TGTGCCACCAGTGCTAAGGGATTTTGGGGCAATCAGCCCCAGCATTTT.